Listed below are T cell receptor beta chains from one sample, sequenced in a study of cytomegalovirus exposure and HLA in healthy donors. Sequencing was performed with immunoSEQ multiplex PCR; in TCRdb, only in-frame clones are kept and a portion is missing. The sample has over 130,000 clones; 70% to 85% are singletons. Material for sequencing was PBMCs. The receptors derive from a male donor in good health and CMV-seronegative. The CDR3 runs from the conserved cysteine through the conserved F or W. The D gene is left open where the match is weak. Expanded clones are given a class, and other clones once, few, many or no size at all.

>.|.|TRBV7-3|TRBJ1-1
TGTGCCAGCAGCCCTACAGCGAACACTGAAGCTTTCTTT
CASSPTANTEAFF
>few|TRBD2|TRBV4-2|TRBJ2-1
TGTGCCAGCAGCCCCGGGGTAGCGGGAGGGGAAGAGCAGTTCTTC
CASSPGVAGGEEQFF
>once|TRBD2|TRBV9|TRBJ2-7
TGTGCCAGCAGCGGGACTAGTTCTGAGCAGTACTTC
CASSGTSSEQYF
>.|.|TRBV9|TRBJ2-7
TGTGCCAGCGCGCAGGGCCAGGGTTACGAGCAGTACTTC
CASAQGQGYEQYF
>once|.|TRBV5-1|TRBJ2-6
TGCGCCAGCGGGCCCGGCTCTGGGGCCAACGTCCTGACTTTC
CASGPGSGANVLTF
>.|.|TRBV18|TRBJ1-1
TGTGCCAGCTCACTTCAGTTGTTGAACACTGAAGCTTTCTTT
CASSLQLLNTEAFF
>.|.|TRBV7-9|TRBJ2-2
TGTTCCAGCAGCTCCGGGACAAAGGAGCACACCGGGGAGCTGTTTTTT
CSSSSGTKEHTGELFF
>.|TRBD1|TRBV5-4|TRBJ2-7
TGTGCCAGCAGCTTGGAAGGGGGCCCATCCGGCGAGCAGTACTTC
CASSLEGGPSGEQYF
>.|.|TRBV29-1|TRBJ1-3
TGCAGCGTGTCCCCCCTGGACAGCTCTGGAAACACCATATATTTT
CSVSPLDSSGNTIYF
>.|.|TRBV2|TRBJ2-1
TGTGCCAGCAAAGCAGGGGCCTACAATGAGCAGTTCTTC
CASKAGAYNEQFF
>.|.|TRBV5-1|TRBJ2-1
TGCGCCAGCAGTACACTAGGGGGCAATGAGCAGTTCTTC
CASSTLGGNEQFF
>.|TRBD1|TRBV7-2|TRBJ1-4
TGTGCCAGCAGCCCCCGACAGGGTAGCGGTGAAAAACTGTTTTTT
CASSPRQGSGEKLFF
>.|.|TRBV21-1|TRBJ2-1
TGTGCCAGCAGCAACCCGAGGGTGGCTAGCGGGAGAAATGAGCAGTTCTTC
CASSNPRVASGRNEQFF
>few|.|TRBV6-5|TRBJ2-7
TGTGCCAGCAGTTATGGGACTCCGTCCTACGAGCAGTACTTC
CASSYGTPSYEQYF
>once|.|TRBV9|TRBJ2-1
TGTGCCAGCAGCGCCCGACCGGGACTCGTTGACGATGAGCAGTTCTTC
CASSARPGLVDDEQFF
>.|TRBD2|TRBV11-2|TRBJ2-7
TGTGCCAGCAGCTTGGCTAGCGGGAGGGCCGAGCAGTACTTC
CASSLASGRAEQYF
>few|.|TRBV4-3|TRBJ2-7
TGCGCCAGCAGCCAAGAAGTCCTGGGGGCGCAGCAGTACTTC
CASSQEVLGAQQYF
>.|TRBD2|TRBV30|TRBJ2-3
TGTGCCTGGAGTGTACTAGCGGACACAGATACGCAGTATTTT
CAWSVLADTDTQYF
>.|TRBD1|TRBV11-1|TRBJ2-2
TGTGCCAGCAGCCGGCAGGGGGCGATTCTGCGCACCGGGGAGCTGTTTTTT
CASSRQGAILRTGELFF
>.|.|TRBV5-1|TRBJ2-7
TGCGCCAGCAGCTTGGCTTCTCGGGGCGAGCAGTACTTC
CASSLASRGEQYF
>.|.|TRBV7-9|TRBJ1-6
TGTGCCAGCAGCTTTTCGCCTCCGGGAGACTATAATTCACCCCTCCACTTT
CASSFSPPGDYNSPLHF
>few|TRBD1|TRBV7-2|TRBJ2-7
TGTGCCAGCAGCCCCTCCCGGGACAGGGCGGGCGAGCAGTACTTC
CASSPSRDRAGEQYF
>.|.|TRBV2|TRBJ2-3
TGTGCCAGCAGTGATCACATAGGAGGTTCTGGCTCGAGCTACACAGATACGCAGTATTTT
CASSDHIGGSGSSYTDTQYF
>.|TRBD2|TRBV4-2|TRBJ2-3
TGTGCCAGCAGCCGGGAAAGGCGGGAGGGCCCCGCAGATACGCAGTATTTT
CASSRERREGPADTQYF
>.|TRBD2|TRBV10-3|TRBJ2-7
TGTGCCATCAGTGAGGCACCGGGACTAGCGGCCTACGAGCAGTACTTC
CAISEAPGLAAYEQYF
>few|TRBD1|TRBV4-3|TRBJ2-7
TGCGCCAGCAGCCAAGATAGTAGGGACAGGGAGTACGAGCAGTACTTC
CASSQDSRDREYEQYF
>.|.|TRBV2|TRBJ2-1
TGTGCCAGCCCCAGACAGGGACTCGACAATGAGCAGTTCTTC
CASPRQGLDNEQFF
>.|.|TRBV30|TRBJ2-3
TGTGCCTGGAGTGCGGGGGCAGATACGCAGTATTTT
CAWSAGADTQYF
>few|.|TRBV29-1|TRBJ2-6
TGCAGCGTTGAATCAACTGGGGCCAACGTCCTGACTTTC
CSVESTGANVLTF
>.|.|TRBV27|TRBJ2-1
TGTGCCAGCAGTTTAAGGAGCTCCTACAATGAGCAGTTCTTC
CASSLRSSYNEQFF
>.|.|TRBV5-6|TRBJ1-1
TGTGCCACCGAAAGGGGCGTGAACACTGAAGCTTTCTTT
CATERGVNTEAFF
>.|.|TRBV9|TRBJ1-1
TGTGCCAGCACAGGCCGAGGGACTGAAGCTTTCTTT
CASTGRGTEAFF